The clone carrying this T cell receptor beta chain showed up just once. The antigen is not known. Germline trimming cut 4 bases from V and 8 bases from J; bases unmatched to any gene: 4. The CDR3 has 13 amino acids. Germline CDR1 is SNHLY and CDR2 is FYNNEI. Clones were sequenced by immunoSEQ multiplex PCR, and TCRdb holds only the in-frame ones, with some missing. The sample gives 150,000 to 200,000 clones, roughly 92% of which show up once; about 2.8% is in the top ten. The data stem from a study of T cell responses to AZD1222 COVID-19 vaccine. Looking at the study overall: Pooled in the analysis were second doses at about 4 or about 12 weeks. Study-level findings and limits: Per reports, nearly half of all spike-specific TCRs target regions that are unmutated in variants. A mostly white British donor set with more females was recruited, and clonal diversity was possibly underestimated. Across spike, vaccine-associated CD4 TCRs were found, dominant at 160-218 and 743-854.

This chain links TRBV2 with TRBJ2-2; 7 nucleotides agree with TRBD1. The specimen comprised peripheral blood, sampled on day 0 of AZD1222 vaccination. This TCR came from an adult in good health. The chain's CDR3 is CASSGTGAGELFF. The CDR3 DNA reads TGTGCCAGCAGTGGGACAGGAGCAGGGGAGCTGTTTTTT. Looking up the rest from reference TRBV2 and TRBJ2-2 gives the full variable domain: EPEVTQTPSHQVTQMGQEVILRCVPISNHLYFYWYRQILGQKVEFLVSFYNNEISEKSEIFDDQFSVERPDGSNFTLKIRSTKLEDSAMYFCASSGTGAGELFFGEGSRLTVL.